This T cell receptor beta chain appears in the sequencing data of a study of Graves' ophthalmopathy and Graves' hyperthyroidism. The hyperthyroidism patients had a new diagnosis of under 2 months' duration and were aged 18 to 65. Broader study findings: Most expanded clonotypes in thyroid above 0.001 frequency also showed up in blood. Using a 13-signature model, the authors split ophthalmopathy from stable hyperthyroidism, with roughly 90% sensitivity and roughly 83% specificity.

The germline V gene has CDR1 SGHAT and CDR2 FQNNGV. Between the trimmed V and J ends, which lost 1 base and 4 bases, there was a span of 11 bases. There are 14 residues in the CDR3. The table lists this clonotype with many counts. The antigen is not known. Amplified TCR beta CDR3 regions were obtained using RNA transcripts as template. RT-PCR with HTBI primers came first, then second-round multiplex PCR. MiXCR was run by TCRdb on the multiplex PCR reads, yielding one entry per CDR3 protein. The table includes some 1.1 million distinct CDR3 sequences, about two fifths detected once. The chain employs TRBV11-2 and TRBJ2-7; D unresolved. The origin of this receptor is an adult man with Graves' hyperthyroidism. Sequences were obtained from peripheral blood or thyroid tissue (not recorded which). The CDR3 DNA is TGTGCCAGCAGCTTAGTGGTGCCAGCGTACGAGCAGTACTTC. Protein product: CASSLVVPAYEQYF.